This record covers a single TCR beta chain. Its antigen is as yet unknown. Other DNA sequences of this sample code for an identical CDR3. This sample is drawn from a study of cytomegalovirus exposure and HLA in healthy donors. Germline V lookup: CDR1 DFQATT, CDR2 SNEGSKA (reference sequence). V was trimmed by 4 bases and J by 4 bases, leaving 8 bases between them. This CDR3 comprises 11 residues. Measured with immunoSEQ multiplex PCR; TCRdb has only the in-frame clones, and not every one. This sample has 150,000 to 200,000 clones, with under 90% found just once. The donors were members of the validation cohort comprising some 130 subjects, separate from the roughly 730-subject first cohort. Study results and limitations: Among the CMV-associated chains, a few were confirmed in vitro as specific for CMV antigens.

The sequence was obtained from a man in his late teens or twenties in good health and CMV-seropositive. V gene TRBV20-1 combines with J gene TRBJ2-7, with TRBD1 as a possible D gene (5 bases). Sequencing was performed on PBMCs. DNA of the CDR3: TGCAGTGCTACCCAGGGATACGAGCAGTACTTC. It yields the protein CSATQGYEQYF.